The next 16 T cell receptor beta chains were all read from a single sample in a study of graft-versus-host responses after intestinal transplantation. No antigen is known for these receptors. Sequenced by immunoSEQ multiplex PCR; TCRdb stores in-frame clones only, minus some. The sample records about 50,000 clones, nearly 95% being singletons. The sample consisted of unstimulated CD4+ T cells sorted from spleen or lymph node cells, taken before transplant. The receptors shown here come from a human donor who was the organ donor for an intestinal transplant.

This chain connects TRBV19 to TRBJ2-7; D may match TRBD1 or TRBD2 (6 bases each). Germline loops: CDR1 LNHDA, CDR2 SQIVND (reference sequence). Trimming pared 6 bases from V and 4 bases from J, leaving 19 bases between. The CDR3 loop spans 15 amino acids. The CDR3 loop is CASSALEGDLYEQYF. The CDR3 bases are TGTGCCAGTAGCGCCCTGGAGGGGGACCTATACGAGCAGTACTTC. The full variable domain, its missing parts supplied by reference TRBV19 and TRBJ2-7, is DGGITQSPKYLFRKEGQNVTLSCEQNLNHDAMYWYRQDPGQGLRLIYYSQIVNDFQKGDIAEGYSVSREKKESFPLTVTSAQKNPTAFYLCASSALEGDLYEQYFGPGTRLTVT.

The chain is built from TRBV7-2 and TRBJ1-1; the D gene is possibly TRBD1 (5 bases). CDR1 is SGHTA and CDR2 is FQGNSA in the germline V gene. V gave up 1 base and J gave up 1 base, with 7 bases separating them. The CDR3 spans 14 residues. The CDR3 here is CASSLEGSNTEAFF. CDR3 bases: TGTGCCAGCAGCTTAGAGGGGTCGAACACTGAAGCTTTCTTT.

The chain uses TRBV11-3 and TRBJ2-1; the match to TRBD1 covers 8 bases. The ends lost 6 bases at V and 0 bases at J; junction bases unmatched: 4. This CDR3 contains 15 residues. CDR1 and CDR2 (germline): SGHNT, YENEEA. CDR3 in amino acids: CASSRTGSSYNEQFF. The CDR3 DNA sequence: TGTGCCAGCAGTCGGACAGGGAGCTCCTACAATGAGCAGTTCTTC.

This clone came up once. V and J are TRBV9 and TRBJ2-7, with no clear D. The CDR3 sequence is 16 residues long. Germline CDR1 is SGDLS and CDR2 is YYNGEE. Deletions cut 3 bases from V and 1 base from J, with 17 bases between. CDR3 DNA: TGTGCCAGCAGCGCGGAAGTGACATCCCTATCCTACGAGCAGTACTTC. Amino acids: CASSAEVTSLSYEQYF.

This chain connects TRBV4-1 to TRBJ2-1; 10 bases are shared with TRBD2. V gave up 4 bases and J gave up 4 bases; unmatched junction bases: 7. This CDR3 comprises 16 residues. Germline V CDR1 and CDR2: MGHRA, YSYEKL. The CDR3 coding sequence is TGCGCCAGCAGCCGTGGACTAGCGGACCGGTACAATGAGCAGTTCTTC. This encodes CASSRGLADRYNEQFF.

V usage is TRBV7-9 and J usage is TRBJ2-5, with D possibly being TRBD1 (6 bases). The CDR3 is 17 amino acids. Trimming took 1 base from V and 2 from J, leaving 17 bases between them. CDR1 is SEHNR, CDR2 FQNEAQ, per germline (reference sequence). CDR3 residues: CASSLVQGVRDQETQYF. The CDR3 nucleotides read TGTGCCAGCAGCTTAGTACAGGGCGTCAGGGATCAAGAGACCCAGTACTTC.

The chain joins TRBV7-2 to TRBJ2-5; D may be TRBD2 (7 bases). Trimming cost V 1 base and J 5 bases, with 14 bases left between them. This CDR3 is built from 15 residues. The germline V gene has CDR1 SGHTA and CDR2 FQGNSA. CDR3 coding DNA: TGTGCCAGCAGCTTAGAGGGGGGGCGCGGGGAGACCCAGTACTTC. The encoded protein is CASSLEGGRGETQYF.

The chain is built from TRBV19 and TRBJ1-5; weak D call: TRBD1 (5 bases). The CDR3 has 14 amino acids. The germline CDR1 and CDR2 sequences are LNHDA and SQIVND (reference sequence). With 3 bases removed from V and 2 bases from J, the gap between germline ends came to 8 bases. CDR3 amino acids: CASSIGAGNQPQHF. The CDR3 bases are TGTGCCAGTAGTATTGGGGCAGGCAATCAGCCCCAGCATTTT.

This chain links TRBV7-2 with TRBJ1-1; D is undetermined. CDR1 is SGHTA, CDR2 FQGNSA, per germline. There are 14 residues in the CDR3. Trimming cost V 2 bases and J 0 bases, with 7 bases left between them. Written as DNA, the CDR3 is TGTGCCAGCAGCTTACGGGCGTTGAACACTGAAGCTTTCTTT. Encoded protein: CASSLRALNTEAFF.

The CDR3 sequence is CASSLVGYNEQFF. The CDR3 DNA reads TGTGCCAGCAGCTTAGTGGGTTACAATGAGCAGTTCTTC. The chain carries TRBV7-3 and TRBJ2-1; D not certain. The germline V gene encodes CDR1 SGHTA and CDR2 FQGTGA. The CDR3 runs 13 residues. V shed 2 bases and J shed 4 bases, with 6 bases lying between them.

This chain connects TRBV29-1 to TRBJ2-1, with D unresolved. With 2 bases removed from V and 9 bases from J, the gap between germline ends came to 8 bases. Looked up from germline, CDR1 is SQVTM and CDR2 is ANQGSEA. The CDR3 has 11 amino acids. CDR3 sequence (DNA): TGCAGCGTTGAAAACTATATTGAGCAGTTCTTC. Residues: CSVENYIEQFF.

The chain recombines TRBV15 with TRBJ1-4; D remains ambiguous. Trimming cost V 1 base and J 3 bases, with 6 bases left between them. The CDR3 loop spans 14 amino acids. Germline CDR1 and CDR2: LNHNV and YYDKDF (reference sequence). CDR3 amino acids: CATSRGVPNEKLFF. CDR3 bases: TGTGCCACCAGCAGAGGAGTGCCTAATGAAAAACTGTTTTTT.

This clone occurred a few times. The chain couples TRBV7-2 to TRBJ1-1; D remains ambiguous. V lost 0 bases and J lost 7, with 3 bases in between. Germline values: CDR1 SGHTA, CDR2 FQGNSA. This CDR3 is built from 11 residues. The CDR3 DNA is TGTGCCAGCAGCTTAGCGGGTGAAGCTTTCTTT. Its translation: CASSLAGEAFF.

CDR3 amino acids: CASSFSGRGADTQYF. The CDR3 region has the DNA TGTGCCAGCAGCTTTAGCGGGAGAGGGGCAGATACGCAGTATTTT. This chain uses TRBV11-2 with TRBJ2-3; 9 bases map to TRBD2. J was trimmed by 4 bases and V by 3 bases; bases with no gene match: 5. The length of the CDR3 is 15 residues. The germline V gene encodes CDR1 SGHAT and CDR2 FQNNGV.

The V and J genes are TRBV7-3 and TRBJ1-5, with 8 bases fitting TRBD1. CDR1 and CDR2 from the germline V gene are SGHTA and FQGTGA. There are 18 residues in the CDR3. The V segment lost 4 bases and the J segment 6 bases; nucleotides outside the gene matches: 17. CDR3 DNA sequence: TGTGCCAGCAGCTCCACCGACAGGGGAATCGGTTTAGGTCAGCCCCAGCATTTT. This gives the protein CASSSTDRGIGLGQPQHF. Filled out from reference TRBV7-3 and TRBJ1-5, the complete variable domain reads GAGVSQTPSNKVTEKGKYVELRCDPISGHTALYWYRQSLGQGPEFLIYFQGTGAADDSGLPNDRFFAVRPEGSVSTLKIQRTERGDSAVYLCASSSTDRGIGLGQPQHFGDGTRLSIL.

This clone was counted once. The chain has TRBV5-1 and TRBJ1-5, with TRBD1 matching over 9 bases. V shed 4 bases, J shed 0 bases, and the junction held 2 bases outside the gene matches. The CDR3 runs 15 residues. CDR1 is SGHRS and CDR2 is YFSETQ in the germline V gene. CDR3 DNA sequence: TGCGCCAGCAGCGGGGGACAGGGTAGCAATCAGCCCCAGCATTTT. Protein product: CASSGGQGSNQPQHF.